These 23 T cell receptor beta chains originate from one sample sequenced in a study of blood T cell repertoires in COVID-19. Assay: immunoSEQ multiplex PCR; the TCRdb copy retains only in-frame clones and omits some. This repertoire shows roughly 100,000 clones, roughly 80% found once; its top ten account for 15% to 19%. The sample taken for sequencing was peripheral blood. The origin of the receptors is a woman older than 75 with acute or convalescent COVID-19.

This clone appeared a few times. The rearrangement uses TRBV18 and TRBJ2-1, with 10 bases identical to TRBD1. The V gene's germline CDR1 is KGHSH and CDR2 LQKENI. The V segment lost 3 bases and the J segment 5 bases; nucleotides outside the gene matches: 7. The CDR3 has 16 amino acids. The CDR3 region is CASSPPDRGSHNEQFF. CDR3 in DNA: TGTGCCAGCTCACCTCCGGACAGGGGGTCACACAATGAGCAGTTCTTC.

The J gene is TRBJ2-1, the V gene TRBV27; 9 bases agree with TRBD1. CDR3 length equals 17 residues. Germline V gene lookup returns CDR1 MNHEY and CDR2 SMNVEV (reference sequence). V lost 6 bases and J lost 5; bases outside the gene matches: 14. Here the CDR3 DNA reads TGTGCCAGCAGCCCAACCCCGGGGACAGGGAAACACAATGAGCAGTTCTTC. It yields the protein CASSPTPGTGKHNEQFF.

The V and J genes are TRBV2 and TRBJ1-1; no definite D call. V lost 3 bases and J 5 bases, leaving 7 bases between the germline ends. The CDR3 contains 12 residues. Per the germline V gene, CDR1 is SNHLY and CDR2 is FYNNEI. The CDR3 reads CASSEVQTEAFF. The CDR3 DNA follows: TGTGCCAGCAGTGAGGTACAAACTGAAGCTTTCTTT.

The chain combines TRBV30 with TRBJ1-5; 7 bases agree with TRBD1. V was clipped by 0 bases and J by 7 bases; unmatched bases: 9. This CDR3 is 15 amino acids long. Germline CDR1 is GTSNPN and CDR2 is SVGIG (reference sequence). CDR3 bases: TGTGCCTGGAGTGTAGGGGGCAGGGGAGGCCAGCCCCAGCATTTT. Protein product: CAWSVGGRGGQPQHF.

The chain combines TRBV6-6 with TRBJ2-1; the match to TRBD2 covers 8 bases. The V and J ends lost 5 bases and 10 bases, in that order; junction bases with no gene match: 16. Germline V gives CDR1 MNHNY, CDR2 SVGAGI (reference sequence). The CDR3 is 16 residues long. CDR3 DNA: TGTGCCAGCAGTCAGGGTGAGGAAAGAACTAGCGGAGAGCAGTTCTTC. Its protein product is CASSQGEERTSGEQFF.

The rearrangement joins TRBV28 to TRBJ2-1; D gene uncertain. Trimming pared 2 bases from V and 10 bases from J, leaving 9 bases between. Germline loops: CDR1 MDHEN, CDR2 SYDVKM. The CDR3 has 12 residues. CDR3: CASSLSSSEQFF. The CDR3 DNA is TGTGCCAGCAGTTTAAGTAGCAGCGAGCAGTTCTTC. Full variable domain (outside the CDR3, taken from reference TRBV28 and TRBJ2-1): DVKVTQSSRYLVKRTGEKVFLECVQDMDHENMFWYRQDPGLGLRLIYFSYDVKMKEKGDIPEGYSVSREKKERFSLILESASTNQTSMYLCASSLSSSEQFFGPGTRLTVL.

The sample holds a few counts of this clone. The chain recombines TRBV9 with TRBJ1-1; 9 positions agree with TRBD1. Unmatched junction bases numbered 19, after V lost 6 bases and J lost 13 bases. Germline CDR1 and CDR2: SGDLS and YYNGEE. The CDR3 has 15 residues. The CDR3 here is CASTETLQGAHKVFF. In nucleotides, the CDR3 is TGTGCCAGCACCGAAACATTACAGGGGGCCCATAAGGTTTTCTTT. Full variable domain (missing parts from reference TRBV9 and TRBJ1-1): DSGVTQTPKHLITATGQRVTLRCSPRSGDLSVYWYQQSLDQGLQFLIQYYNGEERAKGNILERFSAQQFPDLHSELNLSSLELGDSALYFCASTETLQGAHKVFFGQGTRLTVV.

This chain connects TRBV7-6 to TRBJ2-5; TRBD2 matches 12 bases. The CDR3 is 15 residues long. Losses at the gene ends were 5 bases for V and 4 bases for J; bases not matched to a gene: 5. Germline values: CDR1 SGHVS, CDR2 FNYEAQ. This CDR3 is CASSVTTSGGETQYF. CDR3 coding DNA: TGTGCCAGCAGCGTGACGACTAGCGGGGGAGAGACCCAGTACTTC.

This chain links TRBV3-1 (or the pseudogene TRBV3-2) with TRBJ1-1, with D perhaps TRBD1 (6 bases). V was clipped by 0 bases and J by 4 bases, with 9 bases between them. The CDR3 is 14 amino acids. Germline CDR1 LGHDT, CDR2 YNNKEL (reference sequence). The CDR3 is CASSQDQGFTEAFF. The CDR3 DNA reads TGTGCCAGCAGCCAAGATCAGGGGTTCACTGAAGCTTTCTTT.

This chain links TRBV18 with TRBJ2-1, with no clear D. Per the germline V gene, CDR1 is KGHSH and CDR2 is LQKENI. This CDR3 is 13 amino acids long. V lost 1 base and J lost 7, with 8 bases in between. Here the CDR3 DNA reads TGTGCCAGCTCACCACGCATGAGGAATGAGCAGTTCTTC. Encoded protein: CASSPRMRNEQFF.

This clone has more than one count but fewer than ten. This rearrangement joins TRBV5-1 to TRBJ1-2; 8 nucleotides match TRBD1. The CDR3 totals 17 residues. The germline CDR1 and CDR2 sequences are SGHRS and YFSETQ. With 0 bases clipped from V and 0 bases from J, the junction kept 7 bases outside the gene matches. The CDR3 DNA sequence: TGCGCCAGCAGCTTGGTCCCAGGGGGCACAGCTAACTATGGCTACACCTTC. Its translation is CASSLVPGGTANYGYTF.

The chain links TRBV15 to TRBJ1-1; 9 bases match TRBD1. Trimming cost V 1 base and J 1 base; bases outside gene matches: 1. The CDR3 runs to 15 residues. The germline V gene has CDR1 LNHNV and CDR2 YYDKDF (reference sequence). CDR3 sequence reads: CATSRGGQGNTEAFF. The CDR3 coding sequence is TGTGCCACCAGCAGAGGGGGACAGGGGAACACTGAAGCTTTCTTT.

This clone was observed a handful of times. The chain combines TRBV7-9 with TRBJ1-1; D is ambiguous. V was pared by 2 bases and J by 1 base, with 17 bases between. Germline CDR1 and CDR2: SEHNR and FQNEAQ (reference sequence). This CDR3 region has 17 residues. This CDR3 is CASSLSEGGYSNTEAFF. In DNA, the CDR3 is TGTGCCAGCAGCTTATCCGAAGGAGGTTACTCGAACACTGAAGCTTTCTTT.

This rearrangement joins TRBV9 to TRBJ2-1; D ambiguous. The V end was cut by 4 bases, the J end by 0 bases, with 14 bases between. Germline CDR1 is SGDLS and CDR2 is YYNGEE. The CDR3 length is 16 residues. Written as DNA, the CDR3 is TGTGCCAGCAGCCCCTTCGCTGCGAGCTCCTACAATGAGCAGTTCTTC. Protein sequence: CASSPFAASSYNEQFF. Filled out from reference TRBV9 and TRBJ2-1, the complete variable domain reads DSGVTQTPKHLITATGQRVTLRCSPRSGDLSVYWYQQSLDQGLQFLIQYYNGEERAKGNILERFSAQQFPDLHSELNLSSLELGDSALYFCASSPFAASSYNEQFFGPGTRLTVL.

This chain connects TRBV6-2 or TRBV6-3 to TRBJ1-1; D is possibly TRBD1 (6 bases). Germline V gene data show CDR1 as MNHEY and CDR2 as SVGEGT. The CDR3 consists of 17 residues. Trimming stripped 0 bases from V and 3 bases from J, with 17 bases between. CDR3 sequence reads: CASSYSTGVLQDTEAFF. CDR3 nucleotide sequence: TGTGCCAGCAGTTACTCGACAGGAGTTCTGCAGGACACTGAAGCTTTCTTT.

The chain links TRBV7-2 to TRBJ2-3; 11 bases fit TRBD2. Per the germline V gene, CDR1 is SGHTA and CDR2 is FQGNSA. V lost 5 bases, J lost 4 bases, and 17 bases stayed unmatched. The CDR3 covers 19 residues. The CDR3 nucleotides read TGTGCCAGCAGCCCCTCCGCCCCTTTATATAGCGGGAGGGCAGATACGCAGTATTTT. Residues: CASSPSAPLYSGRADTQYF.

This chain links TRBV11-2 with TRBJ2-2; no clear D gene. CDR3 size: 14 residues. With 1 base removed from V and 4 bases from J, the gap between germline ends came to 7 bases. The V gene's germline CDR1 is SGHAT and CDR2 FQNNGV. The CDR3 reads CASSLVFLTGELFF. The CDR3 DNA sequence: TGTGCCAGCAGCTTAGTCTTTCTCACCGGGGAGCTGTTTTTT.

The sample holds many counts of this clone. The V gene is TRBV29-1, the J gene TRBJ2-7; 12 nucleotides agree with TRBD2. J gave up 1 base and V 2 bases, and 0 bases lay outside the gene matches. In germline, CDR1 is SQVTM, CDR2 ANQGSEA. The CDR3 runs 14 residues. CDR3 DNA: TGCAGCGTTGAACTAGCGGGAGGGTCCTACGAGCAGTACTTC. Its translation: CSVELAGGSYEQYF.

This clone was counted between two and nine times. The chain has TRBV19 and TRBJ2-2, with D uncertain. V lost 10 bases, J lost 4 bases, and 16 bases lay in between. CDR3 length equals 14 residues. Per germline, CDR1 LNHDA and CDR2 SQIVND (reference sequence). CDR3 nucleotide sequence: TGTGCCACTCGAGCCGGAGTGGGCACCGGGGAGCTGTTTTTT. This translates into CATRAGVGTGELFF.

The chain recombines TRBV28 with TRBJ2-1; possible D gene TRBD2, 6 bases. The CDR3 is made up of 16 amino acids. The V gene's germline CDR1 is MDHEN and CDR2 SYDVKM. V shed 4 bases and J shed 0 bases, with 13 bases lying between them. CDR3 amino acids: CASSSPSESSYNEQFF. DNA for the CDR3: TGTGCCAGCAGTTCACCTAGCGAGAGCTCCTACAATGAGCAGTTCTTC.

The V and J genes are TRBV25-1 and TRBJ2-3; 8 positions agree with TRBD2. The CDR3 sequence is 15 residues long. With 2 bases clipped from V and 4 bases from J, the junction kept 5 bases outside the gene matches. Germline V gene lookup returns CDR1 MGHDK and CDR2 SYGVNS. The CDR3, as DNA: TGTGCCAGCAGTGAAGGAGGGACTAGAGCAGATACGCAGTATTTT. This translates into CASSEGGTRADTQYF.

This chain connects TRBV24-1 to TRBJ2-7; D remains ambiguous. The V gene lost 3 bases and the J gene lost 3 bases, with 8 bases spanning the gap. This CDR3 comprises 13 residues. Germline CDR1 is KGHDR and CDR2 is SFDVKD. The CDR3, as DNA: TGTGCCACCAGTGATGTGTACAGCTACGAGCAGTACTTC. As protein: CATSDVYSYEQYF.

This chain links TRBV19 with TRBJ2-4; the D gene is possibly TRBD2 (5 bases). Trimming took off 10 bases at V and 7 bases at J, with 14 bases between the two ends. CDR3 size: 12 residues. Germline V CDR1 and CDR2: LNHDA, SQIVND (reference sequence). Here the CDR3 DNA reads TGTGCCACCCCGGGGAGTATGAACATTCAGTACTTC. It codes for CATPGSMNIQYF.